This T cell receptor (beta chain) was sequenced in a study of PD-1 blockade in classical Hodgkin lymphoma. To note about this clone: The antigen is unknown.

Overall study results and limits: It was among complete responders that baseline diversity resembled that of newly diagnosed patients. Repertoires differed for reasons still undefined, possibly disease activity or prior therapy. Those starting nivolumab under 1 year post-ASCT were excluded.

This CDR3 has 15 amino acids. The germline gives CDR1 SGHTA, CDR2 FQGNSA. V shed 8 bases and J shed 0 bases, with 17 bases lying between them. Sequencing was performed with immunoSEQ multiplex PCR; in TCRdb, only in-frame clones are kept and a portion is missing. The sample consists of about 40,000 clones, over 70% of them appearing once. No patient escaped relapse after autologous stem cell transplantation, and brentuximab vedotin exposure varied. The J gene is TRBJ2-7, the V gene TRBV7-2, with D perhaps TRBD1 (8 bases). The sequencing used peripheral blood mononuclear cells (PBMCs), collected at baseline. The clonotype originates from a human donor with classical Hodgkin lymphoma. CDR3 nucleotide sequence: TGTGCCAGCGCCCGGGGGGACAGGACCTCCTACGAGCAGTACTTC. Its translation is CASARGDRTSYEQYF.